A selection of T cell receptor beta chains follows, all from one sample in a study of cytomegalovirus exposure and HLA in healthy donors. Sequencing was performed with immunoSEQ multiplex PCR; in TCRdb, only in-frame clones are kept and a portion is missing. The sample records tens of thousands of clones, around 72% being singletons. Material for sequencing was PBMCs. These receptors were obtained from a woman aged 40 to 49 in good health and CMV-seropositive. Each CDR3 is given with its conserved first and last residue. The D gene is left open where the match is weak. Clone size appears in some rows only: once, few, many, or a class for an expanded clone.

J gene: TRBJ2-2
V gene: TRBV6-1
CDR3 length: 14
clone size: NA
D gene: TRBD1
CDR3 protein: CASSDGTDTGELFF
CDR3 DNA: TGTGCCAGCAGTGACGGGACAGACACCGGGGAGCTGTTTTTT

J gene: TRBJ1-5
V gene: TRBV5-1
CDR3 length: 15
clone size: once
D gene: NA
CDR3 protein: CASSLGQDPDQPQHF
CDR3 DNA: TGCGCCAGCAGCTTGGGGCAAGATCCCGATCAGCCCCAGCATTTT

J gene: TRBJ1-2
V gene: TRBV5-1
CDR3 length: 16
clone size: NA
D gene: NA
CDR3 protein: CASSPEGRRAGGGYTF
CDR3 DNA: TGCGCCAGCAGCCCGGAGGGCAGGCGGGCCGGAGGTGGCTACACCTTC

J gene: TRBJ2-1
V gene: TRBV29-1
CDR3 length: 12
clone size: NA
D gene: NA
CDR3 protein: CSVASGNNEQFF
CDR3 DNA: TGCAGCGTTGCTTCCGGGAACAATGAGCAGTTCTTC

J gene: TRBJ2-1
V gene: TRBV7-7
CDR3 length: 14
clone size: NA
D gene: TRBD1
CDR3 protein: CASSFGQGVYEQFF
CDR3 DNA: TGTGCTAGCAGCTTTGGACAGGGCGTTTACGAGCAGTTCTTC

J gene: TRBJ2-2
V gene: TRBV5-4
CDR3 length: 13
clone size: NA
D gene: NA
CDR3 protein: CAGNDRTTGELFF
CDR3 DNA: TGTGCCGGCAACGACAGGACCACCGGGGAGCTGTTTTTT

J gene: TRBJ1-2
V gene: TRBV25-1
CDR3 length: 15
clone size: NA
D gene: NA
CDR3 protein: CASSEYARVSYGYTF
CDR3 DNA: TGTGCCAGCAGTGAGTACGCCAGGGTCAGCTATGGCTACACCTTC

J gene: TRBJ1-6
V gene: TRBV6-5
CDR3 length: 15
clone size: NA
D gene: NA
CDR3 protein: CASSLTTGSNSPLHF
CDR3 DNA: TGTGCCAGCAGCCTTACTACAGGGTCCAATTCACCCCTCCACTTT

J gene: TRBJ2-3
V gene: TRBV19
CDR3 length: 15
clone size: once
D gene: NA
CDR3 protein: CASSIVAPSTDTQYF
CDR3 DNA: TGTGCCAGTAGTATAGTAGCCCCAAGCACAGATACGCAGTATTTT

J gene: TRBJ1-6
V gene: TRBV5-6
CDR3 length: 17
clone size: NA
D gene: TRBD1
CDR3 protein: CASSLAITGDGNSPLHF
CDR3 DNA: TGTGCCAGCAGCTTGGCGATAACAGGGGATGGCAATTCACCCCTCCACTTT

J gene: TRBJ1-1
V gene: TRBV7-2
CDR3 length: 15
clone size: NA
D gene: NA
CDR3 protein: CASSLSLAESTEAFF
CDR3 DNA: TGTGCCAGCAGCTTAAGCCTAGCGGAGTCCACTGAAGCTTTCTTT

J gene: TRBJ1-4
V gene: TRBV2
CDR3 length: 14
clone size: NA
D gene: NA
CDR3 protein: CASSFDRTNEKLFF
CDR3 DNA: TGTGCCAGCAGTTTTGACAGAACTAATGAAAAACTGTTTTTT

J gene: TRBJ2-1
V gene: TRBV7-2
CDR3 length: 15
clone size: NA
D gene: NA
CDR3 protein: CASSLGASSYNEQFF
CDR3 DNA: TGTGCCAGCAGCTTAGGGGCCAGCTCCTACAATGAGCAGTTCTTC

J gene: TRBJ1-1
V gene: TRBV10-2
CDR3 length: 16
clone size: NA
D gene: TRBD1
CDR3 protein: CASRDHETGLYTEAFF
CDR3 DNA: TGCGCCAGCAGAGATCACGAGACAGGGCTGTACACTGAAGCTTTCTTT

J gene: TRBJ1-6
V gene: TRBV6-1
CDR3 length: 16
clone size: once
D gene: TRBD1
CDR3 protein: CASSARGTVYNSPLHF
CDR3 DNA: TGTGCCAGCAGTGCCCGTGGGACAGTTTATAATTCACCCCTCCACTTT

J gene: TRBJ2-7
V gene: TRBV14
CDR3 length: 16
clone size: NA
D gene: NA
CDR3 protein: CASSRGGTRSSYEQYF
CDR3 DNA: TGTGCCAGCAGCCGGGGGGGGACAAGAAGCTCCTACGAGCAGTACTTC

J gene: TRBJ2-2
V gene: TRBV5-4
CDR3 length: 15
clone size: NA
D gene: TRBD1
CDR3 protein: CASSWDRDDTGELFF
CDR3 DNA: TGTGCCAGCAGCTGGGACAGGGATGACACTGGGGAGCTGTTTTTT

J gene: TRBJ2-7
V gene: TRBV5-1
CDR3 length: 14
clone size: NA
D gene: NA
CDR3 protein: CASRQGLGGYEQYF
CDR3 DNA: TGCGCCAGCAGACAGGGTCTTGGAGGCTACGAGCAGTACTTC

J gene: TRBJ2-3
V gene: TRBV29-1
CDR3 length: 17
clone size: NA
D gene: TRBD2
CDR3 protein: CSVDSAASGGNTDTQYF
CDR3 DNA: TGCAGCGTTGACTCTGCGGCTAGCGGGGGGAACACAGATACGCAGTATTTT

J gene: TRBJ2-4
V gene: TRBV9
CDR3 length: 14
clone size: NA
D gene: NA
CDR3 protein: CASSGNNRAAIQYF
CDR3 DNA: TGTGCCAGCAGCGGAAACAACAGGGCTGCCATTCAGTACTTC

J gene: TRBJ1-2
V gene: TRBV14
CDR3 length: 14
clone size: few
D gene: NA
CDR3 protein: CASSQDHGVYGYTF
CDR3 DNA: TGTGCCAGCAGCCAAGACCACGGAGTCTATGGCTACACCTTC

J gene: TRBJ1-2
V gene: TRBV25-1
CDR3 length: 12
clone size: NA
D gene: NA
CDR3 protein: CASSDWHYGYTF
CDR3 DNA: TGTGCCAGCAGTGATTGGCACTATGGCTACACCTTC

J gene: TRBJ2-7
V gene: TRBV9
CDR3 length: 14
clone size: NA
D gene: NA
CDR3 protein: CASSVVGVPEEQYF
CDR3 DNA: TGTGCCAGCAGCGTAGTGGGCGTTCCGGAAGAGCAGTACTTC

J gene: TRBJ1-2
V gene: TRBV19
CDR3 length: 16
clone size: NA
D gene: NA
CDR3 protein: CASSKDNAYEVYGYTF
CDR3 DNA: TGTGCCAGTAGTAAGGACAACGCGTATGAGGTCTATGGCTACACCTTC

J gene: TRBJ1-4
V gene: TRBV5-1
CDR3 length: 15
clone size: NA
D gene: TRBD1
CDR3 protein: CASSLGTGANEKLFF
CDR3 DNA: TGCGCCAGCAGCTTGGGTACAGGGGCGAATGAAAAACTGTTTTTT

J gene: TRBJ2-4
V gene: TRBV12-5
CDR3 length: 15
clone size: NA
D gene: TRBD1
CDR3 protein: CASAGTGLAKNIQYF
CDR3 DNA: TGTGCTAGTGCCGGGACAGGTCTAGCCAAAAACATTCAGTACTTC

J gene: TRBJ1-3
V gene: TRBV28
CDR3 length: 16
clone size: few
D gene: NA
CDR3 protein: CASTLGGVLAGNTIYF
CDR3 DNA: TGTGCCAGCACCCTGGGGGGGGTTTTAGCTGGAAACACCATATATTTT

J gene: TRBJ2-4
V gene: TRBV14
CDR3 length: 16
clone size: once
D gene: TRBD1
CDR3 protein: CASSPGQGRAKNIQYF
CDR3 DNA: TGTGCCAGCAGCCCGGGACAGGGGAGGGCCAAAAACATTCAGTACTTC

J gene: TRBJ1-4
V gene: TRBV5-1
CDR3 length: 17
clone size: NA
D gene: NA
CDR3 protein: CASSLEVRSTNEGKLFF
CDR3 DNA: TGCGCCAGCAGCTTGGAGGTACGCTCGACTAATGAAGGAAAACTGTTTTTT

J gene: TRBJ2-3
V gene: TRBV7-9
CDR3 length: 15
clone size: once
D gene: NA
CDR3 protein: CASTTDSFSTDTQYF
CDR3 DNA: TGTGCCAGCACCACAGACAGCTTCTCGACAGATACGCAGTATTTT

J gene: TRBJ1-6
V gene: TRBV5-6
CDR3 length: 16
clone size: NA
D gene: NA
CDR3 protein: CASSLVGEYNNSPLHF
CDR3 DNA: TGTGCCAGCAGCTTGGTAGGGGAATATAACAATTCACCCCTCCACTTT

J gene: TRBJ1-5
V gene: TRBV6-6
CDR3 length: 15
clone size: NA
D gene: NA
CDR3 protein: CASTPLDRFNQPQHF
CDR3 DNA: TGTGCCAGCACACCCCTGGACAGATTTAATCAGCCCCAGCATTTT

J gene: TRBJ1-4
V gene: TRBV14
CDR3 length: 12
clone size: NA
D gene: NA
CDR3 protein: CASSSRGEKLFF
CDR3 DNA: TGTGCCAGCAGCTCCCGGGGGGAAAAACTGTTTTTT

J gene: TRBJ2-5
V gene: TRBV5-1
CDR3 length: 16
clone size: NA
D gene: TRBD2
CDR3 protein: CASSLTSGGVEETQYF
CDR3 DNA: TGCGCCAGCAGCTTGACTAGCGGGGGGGTCGAAGAGACCCAGTACTTC

J gene: TRBJ1-2
V gene: TRBV2
CDR3 length: 14
clone size: once
D gene: TRBD1
CDR3 protein: CASSTVQGESGYTF
CDR3 DNA: TGTGCCAGCAGCACCGTTCAGGGGGAATCTGGCTACACCTTC

J gene: TRBJ2-4
V gene: TRBV5-6
CDR3 length: 19
clone size: NA
D gene: TRBD2
CDR3 protein: CASSPGASGRLLAKNIQYF
CDR3 DNA: TGTGCCAGCAGCCCAGGGGCTAGCGGGCGACTTTTAGCCAAAAACATTCAGTACTTC

J gene: TRBJ1-3
V gene: TRBV10-3
CDR3 length: 13
clone size: few
D gene: TRBD1
CDR3 protein: CATSDRGGNTIYF
CDR3 DNA: TGTGCCACCTCCGACAGGGGAGGAAACACCATATATTTT